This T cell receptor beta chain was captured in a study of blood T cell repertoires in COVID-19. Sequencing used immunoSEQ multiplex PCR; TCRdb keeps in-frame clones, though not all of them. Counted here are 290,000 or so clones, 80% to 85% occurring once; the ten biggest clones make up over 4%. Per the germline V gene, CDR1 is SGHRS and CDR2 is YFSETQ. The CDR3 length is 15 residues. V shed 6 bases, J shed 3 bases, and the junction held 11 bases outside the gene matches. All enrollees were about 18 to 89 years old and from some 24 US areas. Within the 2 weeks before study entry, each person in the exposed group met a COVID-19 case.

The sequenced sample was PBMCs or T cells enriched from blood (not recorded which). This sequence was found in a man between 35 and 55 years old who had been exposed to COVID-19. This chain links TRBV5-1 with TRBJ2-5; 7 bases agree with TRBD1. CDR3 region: CASNEPTGLEETQYF. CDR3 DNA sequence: TGCGCCAGCAACGAACCGACAGGGTTGGAAGAGACCCAGTACTTC.